This T cell receptor beta chain was sequenced in a study of vaccination and CD4 T cells after COVID-19. On the study more broadly: Drawing of post-COVID samples took place a median approximately 100 days after diagnosis (range 35 to 161). Post-vaccine specimens were obtained a median 72 days after dose two (range 14 to 241). Broader study findings: Going from around 20 to 38, median SARS-CoV-2-reactive clonotypes did not rise significantly.

Trimming stripped 0 bases from V and 8 bases from J, with 10 bases between. Germline-derived CDR1 and CDR2 are SNHLY and FYNNEI. The CDR3 totals 13 residues. This clonotype was picked up one time. Its specificity is not known. Treatment: roughly 10-day PBMC culture with coronavirus spike peptide pools or control peptides (ViraFEST assay). Once obtained from cultured CD4+ T cells, the DNA was sequenced using the Oncomine TCR Beta short-read assay. The template was genomic DNA from cultured CD4+ T cells. TCRdb fed the PCR reads into MiXCR, producing one record per CDR3 protein. The table has roughly 28,000 distinct CDR3 sequences, less than 60% seen once.

This clonotype was obtained from a human donor who received a COVID-19 vaccine. The material sequenced was CD4+ T cells from blood, cultured in vitro, taken before SARS-CoV-2 vaccination. This chain connects TRBV2 to TRBJ1-2; D is unclear. In DNA, the CDR3 is TGTGCCAGCAGTGAAGCGGCTCTATGGGGCTACACCTTC. Translation: CASSEAALWGYTF. The full variable domain, with the rest looked up from reference TRBV2 and TRBJ1-2, is EPEVTQTPSHQVTQMGQEVILRCVPISNHLYFYWYRQILGQKVEFLVSFYNNEISEKSEIFDDQFSVERPDGSNFTLKIRSTKLEDSAMYFCASSEAALWGYTFGSGTRLTVV.